The 26 T cell receptor beta chains given below trace back to one sample, sequenced in a study of T cells in localized non-small cell lung cancer (dated by TCRdb to 2019 to 2021). Receptor libraries were prepared by the immunoSEQ multiplex PCR assay. Imported from immuneACCESS, the table was reduced by TCRdb to in-frame sequences with V and J called. These copies leave out some clones; in studies compared against another copy, an unresolved V gene accounts for under half, and the cause of the remainder is not known. The table for this sample lists 25,000 or so clones; 87% of them were counted only once. The top ten hold about 6.8% of the sample. The sequenced sample was peripheral blood, obtained before any cancer treatment. All receptors derive from a male donor older than 55 with stage I lung adenocarcinoma.

The chain uses TRBV30 and TRBJ1-2; 9 bases are a match to TRBD1. The CDR3 covers 16 residues. The germline CDR1 and CDR2 sequences are GTSNPN and SVGIG (reference sequence). The J segment lost 0 bases and the V segment lost 5 bases, leaving 10 bases of the junction unmatched. This chain's CDR3 is CAWGRDRARANYGYTF. The CDR3 DNA is TGTGCCTGGGGGCGGGACAGGGCGAGGGCTAACTATGGCTACACCTTC.

The V call is TRBV5-4, the J call TRBJ2-7, with TRBD2 matching over 10 bases. With 0 bases clipped from V and 2 bases from J, the junction kept 8 bases outside the gene matches. The germline V gene encodes CDR1 SGHNT and CDR2 YYREEE (reference sequence). The CDR3 runs 17 residues. CDR3 sequence (DNA): TGTGCCAGCAGCTTGGGCGGCACTAGCGGGGTTACCTACGAGCAGTACTTC. It codes for CASSLGGTSGVTYEQYF.

This clone has only a few counts. The chain has TRBV19 and TRBJ1-5; D call uncertain. CDR3 length equals 13 residues. Trimming cost V 6 bases and J 0 bases, with 6 bases left between them. In germline, CDR1 is LNHDA, CDR2 SQIVND (reference sequence). CDR3: CASRNDSNQPQHF. CDR3 sequence (DNA): TGTGCCAGTAGGAACGATAGCAATCAGCCCCAGCATTTT.

V is TRBV5-1 and J is TRBJ2-7; the D call may be TRBD1 or TRBD2 (5 bases each). Germline values: CDR1 SGHRS, CDR2 YFSETQ. The ends were cut back, 5 bases at V and 5 bases at J, with 8 bases in the middle. The CDR3 loop spans 11 amino acids. The DNA for the CDR3 is TGCGCCAGCAGTGAGGGGAACGAGCAGTACTTC. The encoded protein is CASSEGNEQYF.

This chain joins TRBV2 and TRBJ2-2; no clear D. The CDR3 has 16 amino acids. The germline gives CDR1 SNHLY, CDR2 FYNNEI. The germline V and J ends were trimmed by 4 bases and 2 bases, with 14 bases remaining between them. The CDR3 region is CASSGDPWGNTGELFF. CDR3 DNA: TGTGCCAGCAGTGGCGACCCCTGGGGAAACACCGGGGAGCTGTTTTTT. Filled out from reference TRBV2 and TRBJ2-2, the complete variable domain reads EPEVTQTPSHQVTQMGQEVILRCVPISNHLYFYWYRQILGQKVEFLVSFYNNEISEKSEIFDDQFSVERPDGSNFTLKIRSTKLEDSAMYFCASSGDPWGNTGELFFGEGSRLTVL.

This clone occurred a few times. The V call is TRBV27, the J call TRBJ2-5; 8 nucleotides line up with TRBD2. The CDR3 is 15 amino acids. V lost 3 bases, J lost 5 bases, and 8 bases stayed unmatched. Germline values: CDR1 MNHEY, CDR2 SMNVEV (reference sequence). As DNA, the CDR3 is TGTGCCAGCAGTTTTCTCCGGGGGGGACGCGAGACCCAGTACTTC. Protein sequence: CASSFLRGGRETQYF.

The genes are TRBV6-5 and TRBJ2-3; 7 nucleotides match TRBD2. The CDR3 has 15 residues. V gave up 4 bases and J gave up 4 bases; unmatched junction bases: 8. Germline loops: CDR1 MNHEY, CDR2 SVGAGI. DNA for the CDR3: TGTGCCAGCAGTTTAATTCAGGGAGGGCCAGATACGCAGTATTTT. Residues: CASSLIQGGPDTQYF.

With regard to this clone: Other DNA sequences in this sample translate to the same CDR3. The chain employs TRBV10-2 and TRBJ2-7; 10 bases match TRBD1. CDR1 and CDR2 from the germline V gene are WSHSY and SAAADI. The CDR3 covers 12 residues. V trimming: 8 bases; J trimming: 6 bases; junction bases outside the gene matches: 4. This CDR3 reads CASARQGAEQYF. CDR3 in DNA: TGCGCCAGCGCGAGACAGGGGGCCGAGCAGTACTTC.

The chain links TRBV7-2 to TRBJ1-1, with D perhaps matching TRBD1 (6 bases). The V and J ends lost 4 bases and 1 base respectively, with 10 bases between them. The CDR3 consists of 14 residues. Germline V gives CDR1 SGHTA, CDR2 FQGNSA. In DNA form, the CDR3 reads TGTGCCAGCAGCTCCCTCAGGGGGAACACTGAAGCTTTCTTT. This codes for CASSSLRGNTEAFF.

V gene TRBV5-6 combines with J gene TRBJ2-3; D tentatively reads TRBD1 or TRBD2 (5 bases each). The length of the CDR3 is 13 residues. The ends were cut back, 8 bases at V and 2 bases at J, with 12 bases in the middle. The germline gives CDR1 SGHDT, CDR2 YYEEEE. The CDR3 DNA reads TGTGCCAGTCGCTGGGGGTACACAGATACGCAGTATTTT. Translated: CASRWGYTDTQYF.

The chain employs TRBV2 and TRBJ1-2; 9 bases agree with TRBD1. CDR1 and CDR2 from the germline V gene are SNHLY and FYNNEI. The CDR3 covers 15 residues. V lost 7 bases, J lost 7 bases, and 13 bases stayed unmatched. The CDR3 DNA reads as TGTGCCAGCAAAGGGGGGCTACAGGGGGCTTTTGGCTACACCTTC. Its protein is CASKGGLQGAFGYTF.

The J gene is TRBJ2-4, the V gene TRBV28; D is unclear. CDR3 length: 16 residues. V was clipped by 4 bases and J by 2 bases, with 15 bases between them. CDR1 is MDHEN and CDR2 is SYDVKM in the germline V gene. The CDR3 bases are TGTGCCAGCAGTTCGCCCGGGTGGGTTTCCAAAAACATTCAGTACTTC. It specifies CASSSPGWVSKNIQYF.

The chain uses TRBV2 and TRBJ2-5, with 9 nucleotides matching TRBD1. The junction had 3 bases not matched to a gene; V was cut back by 4 bases and J by 6 bases. Germline lookup yields CDR1 SNHLY and CDR2 FYNNEI. The CDR3 has 13 amino acids. CDR3 bases: TGTGCCAGCAGTGGGGGACAGGGAAAGACCCAGTACTTC. This translates into CASSGGQGKTQYF.

The J gene is TRBJ2-5, the V gene TRBV27; 11 bases are a match to TRBD2. CDR3 length: 15 residues. Germline-derived CDR1 and CDR2 are MNHEY and SMNVEV (reference sequence). J lost 6 bases, V lost 3 bases, and 6 bases had no gene match. The CDR3 spells CASSFRTSGRQTQYF. The CDR3 coding sequence is TGTGCCAGCAGTTTCCGGACTAGCGGGCGACAGACCCAGTACTTC.

The V gene is TRBV7-2, the J gene TRBJ1-2; tentatively, D is TRBD1 (6 bases). From germline, CDR1 is SGHTA and CDR2 FQGNSA. The V end was cut by 2 bases, the J end by 6 bases, with 7 bases between. The length of the CDR3 is 12 residues. The CDR3 is CASSLNRDGYTF. CDR3 nucleotide sequence: TGTGCCAGCAGCTTAAACAGGGATGGCTACACCTTC.

This chain links TRBV10-3 with TRBJ1-5; 7 positions agree with TRBD1. Germline CDR1 and CDR2: ENHRY and SYGVKD. This CDR3 is built from 12 residues. Trimming cost V 11 bases and J 1 base; bases outside gene matches: 2. The CDR3 region is CAVQGSNQPQHF. CDR3 coding DNA: TGTGCCGTACAGGGGAGCAATCAGCCCCAGCATTTT.

This clone was seen only once. J is TRBJ2-2 and V is TRBV29-1; D is perhaps TRBD1 (5 bases). Germline CDR1 and CDR2: SQVTM and ANQGSEA. V lost 4 bases and J 0 bases, leaving 9 bases between the germline ends. This CDR3 has 14 amino acids. CDR3 nucleotides: TGCAGCGTTGCCCAGGGCCCGAACACCGGGGAGCTGTTTTTT. Its protein product is CSVAQGPNTGELFF.

In this sample, this clone turned up once. The chain employs TRBV11-2 and TRBJ2-2; D is possibly TRBD1 or TRBD2 (5 bases each). CDR3 size: 15 residues. In germline, CDR1 is SGHAT, CDR2 FQNNGV. Trimming removed 1 base at V and 4 bases at J, with 10 bases between. The CDR3 is CASSLARGGTGELFF. Written as DNA, the CDR3 is TGTGCCAGCAGCTTAGCGAGGGGCGGCACCGGGGAGCTGTTTTTT.

The rearrangement uses TRBV30 and TRBJ1-5, with TRBD1 as a possible D gene (6 bases). Trimming removed 2 bases from V and 2 bases from J, with 7 bases in between. Germline loops: CDR1 GTSNPN, CDR2 SVGIG (reference sequence). This CDR3 has 13 residues. CDR3 amino acids: CAWSRQGNQPQHF. In nucleotides, the CDR3 is TGTGCCTGGAGTCGACAGGGCAATCAGCCCCAGCATTTT.

The CDR3: CAWRRGQGYTF. The CDR3 nucleotides are TGTGCCTGGAGAAGGGGGCAAGGCTACACCTTC. The chain links TRBV30 to TRBJ1-2; the match to TRBD1 covers 7 bases. V shed 3 bases and J 8 bases; nucleotides not matched to a gene: 3. CDR1 is GTSNPN, CDR2 SVGIG, per germline (reference sequence). This CDR3 has 11 amino acids.

This chain joins TRBV28 and TRBJ1-1; unclear D gene. Trimming pared 5 bases from V and 3 bases from J, leaving 4 bases between. This CDR3 spans 11 amino acids. The germline V gene encodes CDR1 MDHEN and CDR2 SYDVKM. CDR3 bases: TGTGCCAGCAGTCGGTACACTGAAGCTTTCTTT. Its translation is CASSRYTEAFF.

The chain links TRBV4-2 to TRBJ2-6, with D possibly being TRBD1 (5 bases). CDR1 and CDR2 from the germline V gene are LGHNA and YNFKEQ. The V end was cut by 5 bases, the J end by 0 bases, with 8 bases between. This CDR3 is 15 amino acids long. The CDR3 here is CASSGQGSGANVLTF. CDR3 bases: TGTGCCAGCAGCGGGCAGGGCTCTGGGGCCAACGTCCTGACTTTC.

J is TRBJ2-6 and V is TRBV7-7; D uncertain. Germline CDR1 is SSHAT and CDR2 is FNYEAQ (reference sequence). Trimming pared 0 bases from V and 0 bases from J, leaving 18 bases between. The CDR3 extends over 20 amino acids. CDR3 region: CASSLAVWSEHFSGANVLTF. CDR3 coding DNA: TGTGCCAGCAGCTTAGCGGTTTGGTCTGAACATTTCTCTGGGGCCAACGTCCTGACTTTC.

The chain employs TRBV21-1 and TRBJ2-1; TRBD1, the table's D call, was not compared with the DNA. TRBV21-1 is deemed a pseudogene. The CDR3 is made up of 19 amino acids. The CDR3 loop reads CASSMQSASGTGSYNEQFF. The CDR3 DNA sequence: TGTGCCAGCAGCATGCAATCGGCCTCCGGGACAGGGTCCTACAATGAGCAGTTCTTC.

The genes are TRBV30 and TRBJ1-2; D not certain. Trimming removed 2 bases from V and 4 bases from J, with 14 bases in between. The CDR3 has 14 amino acids. CDR1 GTSNPN and CDR2 SVGIG come from the germline V gene (reference sequence). This chain's CDR3 is CAWSLNRWLYGYTF. The CDR3 DNA reads TGTGCCTGGAGTCTCAATCGTTGGCTCTATGGCTACACCTTC. Full variable domain (rest looked up from reference TRBV30 and TRBJ1-2): SQTIHQWPATLVQPVGSPLSLECTVEGTSNPNLYWYRQAAGRGLQLLFYSVGIGQISSEVPQNLSASRPQDRQFILSSKKLLLSDSGFYLCAWSLNRWLYGYTFGSGTRLTVV.

Written as DNA, the CDR3 is TGTGCCAGCAGCCACAAACAGGGGGGAGAGACCCAGTACTTC. The encoded protein is CASSHKQGGETQYF. The rearrangement links TRBV5-8 to TRBJ2-5; 8 nucleotides line up with TRBD1. CDR1 SGHTS and CDR2 YDEGEE come from the germline V gene. CDR3 length: 14 residues. After removal of 4 bases from V and 4 bases from J, the junction contained 6 bases not matched to a gene.